This record looks at one T cell receptor (beta chain) sequence and its context. The source of the sample is a study of shared clonotypes between healthy human individuals. Each sorted subset replicate got 200 ng genomic DNA, roughly 33,000 genomes. The protocol was immunoSEQ multiplex PCR, while the TCRdb copy is restricted to in-frame clones and leaves out a portion. The sample lists 700,000 to 950,000 clones; 96% were seen once. As defined, naive CD8 cells were CD45RO-negative and positively selected for CCR7, with terminally differentiated effector memory CD45RA+ cells excluded. The V end was cut by 3 bases, the J end by 5 bases, with 14 bases between. CDR1 SNHLY and CDR2 FYNNEI come from the germline V gene. The CDR3 is 14 residues long.

Sequencing was performed on naive CD8+ T cells sorted from blood. The chain joins TRBV2 to TRBJ2-7; possibly TRBD2 for D (5 bases). The source is a man aged 30 to 45 in good health. The CDR3 DNA reads as TGTGCCAGCAGTGATCTAAGGGAGAACAACGAGCAGTACTTC. Protein product: CASSDLRENNEQYF.